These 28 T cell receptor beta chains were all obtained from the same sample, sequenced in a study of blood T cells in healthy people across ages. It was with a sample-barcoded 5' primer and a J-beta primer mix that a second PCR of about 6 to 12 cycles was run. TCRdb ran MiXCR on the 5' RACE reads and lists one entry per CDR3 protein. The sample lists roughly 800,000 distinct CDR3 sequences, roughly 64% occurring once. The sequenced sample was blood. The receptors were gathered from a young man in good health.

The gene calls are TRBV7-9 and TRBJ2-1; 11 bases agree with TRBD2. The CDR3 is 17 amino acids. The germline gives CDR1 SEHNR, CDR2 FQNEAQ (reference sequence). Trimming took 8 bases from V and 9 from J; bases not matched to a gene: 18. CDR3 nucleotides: TGTGCCAGCGTCTGGGCTAGCGGGAGGAATTTTACAAGTGAGCAGTTCTTC. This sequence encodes CASVWASGRNFTSEQFF.

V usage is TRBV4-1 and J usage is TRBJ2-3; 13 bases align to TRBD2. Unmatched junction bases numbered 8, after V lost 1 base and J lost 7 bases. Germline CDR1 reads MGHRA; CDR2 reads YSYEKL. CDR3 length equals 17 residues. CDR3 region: CASSQVEGLAGMNTQYF. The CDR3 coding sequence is TGCGCCAGCAGCCAAGTGGAGGGACTAGCGGGGATGAATACGCAGTATTTT.

As DNA, the CDR3 is TGTGCCAGCAGTTACGTTTCGAGGGGGGCCGTCCCTGAGACCCAGTACTTC. This translates into CASSYVSRGAVPETQYF. The J gene is TRBJ2-5, the V gene TRBV6-6; D could derive from TRBD1 or TRBD2 (6 bases each). Germline CDR1 and CDR2: MNHNY and SVGAGI (reference sequence). The CDR3 is 17 residues long. V lost 2 bases and J 5 bases, leaving 21 bases between the germline ends.

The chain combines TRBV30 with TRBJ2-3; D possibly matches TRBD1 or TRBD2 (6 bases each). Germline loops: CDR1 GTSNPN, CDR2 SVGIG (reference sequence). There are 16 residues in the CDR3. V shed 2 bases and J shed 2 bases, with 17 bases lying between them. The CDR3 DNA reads TGTGCCTGGAGTCTGGGGACCGGGGGCGTCACAGATACGCAGTATTTT. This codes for CAWSLGTGGVTDTQYF.

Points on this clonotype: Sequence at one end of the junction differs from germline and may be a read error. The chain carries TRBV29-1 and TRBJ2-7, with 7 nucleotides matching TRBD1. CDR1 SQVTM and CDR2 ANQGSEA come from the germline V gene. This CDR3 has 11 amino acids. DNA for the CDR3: TGCGGCGTTGGGACAGAGTACGAGCAGTACTTC. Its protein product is CGVGTEYEQYF.

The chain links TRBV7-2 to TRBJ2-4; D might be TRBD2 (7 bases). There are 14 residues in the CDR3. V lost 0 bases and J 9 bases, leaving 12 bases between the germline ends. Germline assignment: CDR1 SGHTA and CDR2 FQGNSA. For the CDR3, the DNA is TGTGCCAGCAGCTTAGCGGAGGGGGGGGGCATTCAGTACTTC. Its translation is CASSLAEGGGIQYF. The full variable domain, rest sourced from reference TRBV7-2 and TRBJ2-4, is GAGVSQSPSNKVTEKGKDVELRCDPISGHTALYWYRQSLGQGLEFLIYFQGNSAPDKSGLPSDRFSAERTGGSVSTLTIQRTQQEDSAVYLCASSLAEGGGIQYFGAGTRLSVL.

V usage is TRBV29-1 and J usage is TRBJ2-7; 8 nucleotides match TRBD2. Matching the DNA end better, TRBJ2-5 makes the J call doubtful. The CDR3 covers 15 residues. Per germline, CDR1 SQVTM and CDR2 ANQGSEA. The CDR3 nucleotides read TGCAGCGTTGAAGGTGCTAGCGGGTCGGCGGAGACCCAGTACTTC. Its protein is CSVEGASGSAETQYF.

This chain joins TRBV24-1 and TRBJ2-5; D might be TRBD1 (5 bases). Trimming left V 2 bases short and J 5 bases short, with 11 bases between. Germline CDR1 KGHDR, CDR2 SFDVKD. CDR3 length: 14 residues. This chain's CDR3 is CATSDSTGSETQYF. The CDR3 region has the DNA TGTGCCACCAGTGATTCAACAGGTTCGGAGACCCAGTACTTC.

The CDR3 DNA reads TGTGCCAGCAGCTCCCCAGGGGGTTTGAGCACAGATACGCAGTATTTT. Translated, it gives CASSSPGGLSTDTQYF. This chain connects TRBV9 to TRBJ2-3, with 7 bases fitting TRBD1. With V trimmed by 4 bases and J by 0 bases, 8 bases remained unmatched. Germline CDR1 is SGDLS and CDR2 is YYNGEE. This CDR3 has 16 amino acids.

The CDR3 protein is CATSRDEQGVHEQYF. CDR3 DNA sequence: TGTGCCACCAGCAGAGATGAACAGGGAGTCCACGAGCAGTACTTC. The chain links TRBV15 to TRBJ2-5; D is perhaps TRBD1 (6 bases). The DNA matches TRBJ2-7 better at its end, which makes the J call doubtful. The V gene's germline CDR1 is LNHNV and CDR2 YYDKDF (reference sequence). The CDR3 covers 15 residues.

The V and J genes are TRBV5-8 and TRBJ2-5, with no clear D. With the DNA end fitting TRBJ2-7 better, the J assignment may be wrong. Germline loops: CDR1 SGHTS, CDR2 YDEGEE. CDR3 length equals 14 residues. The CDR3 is CASSSPGKTYEQYF. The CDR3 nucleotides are TGTGCCAGCAGCTCCCCAGGAAAAACCTACGAGCAGTACTTC.

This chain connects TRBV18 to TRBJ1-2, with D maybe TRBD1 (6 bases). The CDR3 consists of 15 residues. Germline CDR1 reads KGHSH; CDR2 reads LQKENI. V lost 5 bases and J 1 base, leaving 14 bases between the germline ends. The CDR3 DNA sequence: TGTGCCAGCTCAGCCTCGGGGACAAATAACTATGGCTACACCTTC. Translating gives CASSASGTNNYGYTF.

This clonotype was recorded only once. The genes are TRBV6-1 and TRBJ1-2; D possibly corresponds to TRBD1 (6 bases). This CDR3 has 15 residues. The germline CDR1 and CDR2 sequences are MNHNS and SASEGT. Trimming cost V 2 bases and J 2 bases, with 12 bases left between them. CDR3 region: CASSERGAENYGYTF. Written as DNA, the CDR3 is TGTGCCAGCAGTGAACGGGGGGCGGAAAACTATGGCTACACCTTC.

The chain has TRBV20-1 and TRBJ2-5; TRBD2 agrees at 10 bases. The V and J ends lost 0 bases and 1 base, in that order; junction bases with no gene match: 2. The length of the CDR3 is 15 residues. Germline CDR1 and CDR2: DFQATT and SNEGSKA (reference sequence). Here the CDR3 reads CSARDPSGGQETQYF. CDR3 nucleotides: TGCAGTGCTAGAGATCCTAGCGGGGGCCAAGAGACCCAGTACTTC.

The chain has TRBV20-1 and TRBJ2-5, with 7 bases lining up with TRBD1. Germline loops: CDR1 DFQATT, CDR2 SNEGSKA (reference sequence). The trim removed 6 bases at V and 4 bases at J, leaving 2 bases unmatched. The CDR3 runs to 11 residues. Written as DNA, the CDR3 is TGCAGTGCAGAGGGGGCAGAGACCCAGTACTTC. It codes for CSAEGAETQYF.

The CDR3 reads CSATSGAGDTQYF. The CDR3 DNA is TGCAGTGCCACCTCAGGGGCCGGAGATACGCAGTATTTT. The chain combines TRBV20-1 with TRBJ2-3, with D maybe TRBD1 (6 bases). This CDR3 region has 13 residues. With 6 bases removed from V and 5 bases from J, the gap between germline ends came to 15 bases. The V gene's germline CDR1 is DFQATT and CDR2 SNEGSKA (reference sequence).

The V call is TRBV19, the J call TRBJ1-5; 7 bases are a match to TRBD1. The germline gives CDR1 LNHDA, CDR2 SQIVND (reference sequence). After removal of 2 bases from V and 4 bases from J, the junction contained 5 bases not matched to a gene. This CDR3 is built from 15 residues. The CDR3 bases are TGTGCCAGTAGTATATCGGGACAGACTAATCAGCCCCAGCATTTT. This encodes CASSISGQTNQPQHF.

In nucleotides, the CDR3 is TGTGCCAGCAGCCGAGGAGGACTAGCGGGGCGATACAATGAGCAGTTCTTC. The encoded protein is CASSRGGLAGRYNEQFF. V gene TRBV4-2 combines with J gene TRBJ2-1; 12 bases fit TRBD2. Per germline, CDR1 LGHNA and CDR2 YNFKEQ. With 4 bases clipped from V and 4 bases from J, the junction kept 8 bases outside the gene matches. This CDR3 has 17 amino acids.

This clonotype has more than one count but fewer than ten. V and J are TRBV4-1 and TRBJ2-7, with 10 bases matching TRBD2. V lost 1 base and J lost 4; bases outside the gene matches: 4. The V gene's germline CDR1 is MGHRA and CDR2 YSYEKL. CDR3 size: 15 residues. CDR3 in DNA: TGCGCCAGCAGCCAAGTCGGGACTAGCGTATACGAGCAGTACTTC. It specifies CASSQVGTSVYEQYF.

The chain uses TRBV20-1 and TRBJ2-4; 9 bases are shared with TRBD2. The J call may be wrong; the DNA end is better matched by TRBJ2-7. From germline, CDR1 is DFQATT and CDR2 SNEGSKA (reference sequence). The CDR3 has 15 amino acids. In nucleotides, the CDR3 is TGCAGTGCTAGAAGTGAGCGGGAGGTCGTCTACGAGCAGTACTTC. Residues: CSARSEREVVYEQYF.

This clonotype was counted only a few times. The CDR3 region is CSAEEAGRSNEQFF. The CDR3 DNA is TGCAGCGCCGAGGAGGCGGGACGGAGCAATGAGCAGTTCTTC. The chain is built from TRBV29-1 and TRBJ2-1, with D possibly matching TRBD2 (6 bases). V was trimmed by 7 bases and J by 6 bases, leaving 19 bases between them. The germline V gene encodes CDR1 SQVTM and CDR2 ANQGSEA. This CDR3 is 14 amino acids long.

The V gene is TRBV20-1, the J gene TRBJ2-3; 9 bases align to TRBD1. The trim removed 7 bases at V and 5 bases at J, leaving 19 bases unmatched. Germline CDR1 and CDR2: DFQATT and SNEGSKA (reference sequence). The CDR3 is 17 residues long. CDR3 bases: TGCAGTGTCCCCGGACAGGGGATTCAATTTTGGGGAGATACGCAGTATTTT. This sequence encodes CSVPGQGIQFWGDTQYF.

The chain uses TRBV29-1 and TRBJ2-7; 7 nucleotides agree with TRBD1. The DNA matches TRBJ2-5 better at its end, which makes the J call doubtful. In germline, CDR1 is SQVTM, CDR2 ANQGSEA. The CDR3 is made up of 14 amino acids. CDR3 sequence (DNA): TGCAGCGTGGCCAAGACAGGGAGCCAAGAGACCCAGTACTTC. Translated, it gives CSVAKTGSQETQYF.

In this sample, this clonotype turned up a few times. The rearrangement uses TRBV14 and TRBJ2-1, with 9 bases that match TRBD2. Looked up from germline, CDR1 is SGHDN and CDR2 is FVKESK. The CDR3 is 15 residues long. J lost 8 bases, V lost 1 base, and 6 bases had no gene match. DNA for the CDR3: TGTGCCAGCAGCCAAGGGAAGGGACTAGCTTATGAGCAGTTCTTC. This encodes CASSQGKGLAYEQFF. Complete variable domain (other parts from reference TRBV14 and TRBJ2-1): EAGVTQFPSHSVIEKGQTVTLRCDPISGHDNLYWYRRVMGKEIKFLLHFVKESKQDESGMPNNRFLAERTGGTYSTLKVQPAELEDSGVYFCASSQGKGLAYEQFFGPGTRLTVL.

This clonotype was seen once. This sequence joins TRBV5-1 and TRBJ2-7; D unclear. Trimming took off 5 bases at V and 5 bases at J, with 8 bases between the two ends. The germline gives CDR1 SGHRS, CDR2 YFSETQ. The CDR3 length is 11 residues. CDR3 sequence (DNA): TGCGCCAGCAGGACCGACCACGAGCAGTACTTC. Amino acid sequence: CASRTDHEQYF. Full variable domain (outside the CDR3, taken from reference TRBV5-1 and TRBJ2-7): KAGVTQTPRYLIKTRGQQVTLSCSPISGHRSVSWYQQTPGQGLQFLFEYFSETQRNKGNFPGRFSGRQFSNSRSEMNVSTLELGDSALYLCASRTDHEQYFGPGTRLTVT.

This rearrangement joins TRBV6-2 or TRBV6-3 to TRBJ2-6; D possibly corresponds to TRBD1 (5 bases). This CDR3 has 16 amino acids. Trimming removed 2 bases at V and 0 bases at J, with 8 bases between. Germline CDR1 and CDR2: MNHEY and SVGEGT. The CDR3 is CASSYVGPSGANVLTF. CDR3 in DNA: TGTGCCAGCAGTTACGTGGGGCCCTCTGGGGCCAACGTCCTGACTTTC.

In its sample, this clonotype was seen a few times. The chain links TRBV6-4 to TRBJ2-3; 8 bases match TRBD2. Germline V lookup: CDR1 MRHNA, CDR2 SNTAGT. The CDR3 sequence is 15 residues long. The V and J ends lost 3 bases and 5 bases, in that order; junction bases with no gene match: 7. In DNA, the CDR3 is TGTGCCAGCAGTGAAAGCGCGGGGGGAGGAGATACGCAGTATTTT. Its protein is CASSESAGGGDTQYF.

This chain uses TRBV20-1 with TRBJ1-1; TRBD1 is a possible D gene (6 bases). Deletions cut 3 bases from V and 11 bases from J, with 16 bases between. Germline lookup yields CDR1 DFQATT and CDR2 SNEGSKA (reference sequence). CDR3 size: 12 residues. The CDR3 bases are TGCAGTGCTAGGTTGGGGGGCTACGGGGCTTTCTTT. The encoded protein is CSARLGGYGAFF.